Listed here are 5 T cell receptor beta chains from one sample, sequenced in a study of control samples from healthy donors and cancer patients. Sequencing was performed with immunoSEQ multiplex PCR; in TCRdb, only in-frame clones are kept and a portion is missing. The sample shows some 150,000 clones, around 94% of them seen only once. Sequenced input: PBMCs. Receptors were obtained from a man in his sixties with colorectal cancer.

The chain joins TRBV6-5 to TRBJ1-2; no reliable D call. This CDR3 region has 14 residues. Germline CDR1 and CDR2: MNHEY and SVGAGI. Trimming removed 6 bases from V and 0 bases from J, with 11 bases in between. The chain's CDR3 is CASRPGLANYGYTF. The CDR3 DNA sequence: TGTGCCAGCAGGCCGGGTTTAGCTAACTATGGCTACACCTTC.

The chain has TRBV2 and TRBJ2-1; TRBD2 aligns across 14 bases. CDR3 length: 15 residues. Germline V gives CDR1 SNHLY, CDR2 FYNNEI. The junction had 3 bases not matched to a gene; V was cut back by 6 bases and J by 5 bases. Here the CDR3 reads CASRLTSGGDNEQFF. CDR3 DNA: TGTGCCAGCAGGCTGACTAGCGGGGGGGACAATGAGCAGTTCTTC.

The V gene is TRBV3-1 (or the pseudogene TRBV3-2), the J gene TRBJ2-7; no firm D call. V was cut by 6 bases and J by 2 bases, with 8 bases left in between. The CDR3 is 12 amino acids. From germline, CDR1 is LGHDT and CDR2 YNNKEL (reference sequence). The CDR3 DNA follows: TGTGCCAGCAGTGAGAAACCCTACGAGCAGTACTTC. Amino acid sequence: CASSEKPYEQYF.

The CDR3 region is CASSPTVRAVNEQFF. CDR3 nucleotide sequence: TGTGCCAGCAGTCCGACAGTTAGGGCTGTAAATGAGCAGTTCTTC. The V gene is TRBV9, the J gene TRBJ2-1, with D maybe TRBD1 (5 bases). Germline lookup yields CDR1 SGDLS and CDR2 YYNGEE. V was pared by 5 bases and J by 7 bases, with 19 bases between. The CDR3 has 15 amino acids.

V is TRBV7-9 and J is TRBJ1-5, with 8 bases fitting TRBD1. The CDR3 consists of 15 residues. J gave up 7 bases and V 5 bases, and 10 bases lay outside the gene matches. Germline loops: CDR1 SEHNR, CDR2 FQNEAQ (reference sequence). This CDR3 is CASSPTDRDEQPQHF. The CDR3 DNA is TGTGCCAGCAGCCCCACGGACAGGGATGAACAGCCCCAGCATTTT.